This passage covers 13 T cell receptor beta chains from one sample sequenced in a study of cytomegalovirus exposure and HLA in healthy donors. The PCR had 60 Vbeta and 13 Jbeta primers. Some clones are missing from TCRdb's copy, which holds only in-frame ones; the method was immunoSEQ multiplex PCR. The sample has 220,000 or so clones; around 83% are singletons. Sequencing was carried out using PBMCs. These receptors all stem from a woman aged 40 to 50 in good health and CMV-seronegative.

This rearrangement joins TRBV7-2 to TRBJ1-1, with D possibly TRBD1 on 5 matching bases. V lost 7 bases to trimming and J lost 2 bases, with 14 bases between them. Germline loops: CDR1 SGHTA, CDR2 FQGNSA. The CDR3 spans 14 residues. CDR3 sequence reads: CASKATETNTEAFF. The CDR3 bases are TGTGCCAGCAAAGCGACAGAGACTAACACTGAAGCTTTCTTT.

The chain combines TRBV29-1 with TRBJ2-3, with 7 bases lining up with TRBD1. CDR1 and CDR2 from the germline V gene are SQVTM and ANQGSEA. This CDR3 comprises 14 residues. The V and J ends lost 8 bases and 0 bases, in that order; junction bases with no gene match: 8. CDR3 in DNA: TGCAGCAGCGGACAGGACGCTAGCACAGATACGCAGTATTTT. Protein sequence: CSSGQDASTDTQYF.

This clone was recorded only once. The rearrangement joins TRBV7-8 to TRBJ1-5, with TRBD1 as a possible D gene (5 bases). The germline CDR1 and CDR2 sequences are SGHVS and FQNEAQ. V lost 8 bases and J 4 bases, leaving 12 bases between the germline ends. The CDR3 is made up of 13 amino acids. The CDR3 here is CASGSGVNQPQHF. CDR3 bases: TGTGCCAGCGGCTCGGGGGTGAATCAGCCCCAGCATTTT.

The chain recombines TRBV5-4 with TRBJ2-5; 7 bases align to TRBD2. Germline CDR1 reads SGHNT; CDR2 reads YYREEE (reference sequence). There are 15 residues in the CDR3. Trimming removed 0 bases from V and 4 bases from J; junction bases left unmatched: 6. The CDR3 sequence: CASSLGGRGLETQYF. The CDR3 region has the DNA TGTGCCAGCAGCTTGGGCGGGAGAGGGTTAGAGACCCAGTACTTC.

The V gene is TRBV7-8, the J gene TRBJ2-5; TRBD2 might be the D (5 bases). CDR1 SGHVS and CDR2 FQNEAQ come from the germline V gene. V was trimmed by 3 bases and J by 2 bases, leaving 19 bases between them. The CDR3 runs to 17 residues. This CDR3 is CASSFPFGKRYQETQYF. The CDR3 nucleotides read TGTGCCAGCAGCTTTCCCTTCGGGAAGCGGTATCAAGAGACCCAGTACTTC.

The rearrangement joins TRBV11-3 to TRBJ2-1; possibly TRBD2 for D (6 bases). CDR3 length: 15 amino acids. Germline CDR1 SGHNT, CDR2 YENEEA. The ends were cut back, 1 base at V and 8 bases at J, with 15 bases in the middle. The CDR3 protein is CASSLGGESWDEQFF. Here the CDR3 DNA reads TGTGCCAGCAGCTTAGGCGGGGAATCATGGGATGAGCAGTTCTTC.

The chain has TRBV19 and TRBJ1-1; D unresolved. Germline CDR1 and CDR2: LNHDA and SQIVND (reference sequence). The CDR3 runs 13 residues. The V and J ends lost 4 bases and 11 bases respectively, with 17 bases between them. CDR3 DNA sequence: TGTGCCAGTAGTAGCTCAGAGAGCGTGAGGGCTTTCTTT. It encodes CASSSSESVRAFF. The full variable domain, rest sourced from reference TRBV19 and TRBJ1-1, is DGGITQSPKYLFRKEGQNVTLSCEQNLNHDAMYWYRQDPGQGLRLIYYSQIVNDFQKGDIAEGYSVSREKKESFPLTVTSAQKNPTAFYLCASSSSESVRAFFGQGTRLTVV.

Only a few counts were recorded for this clone. The V and J genes are TRBV19 and TRBJ2-7, with TRBD2 matching over 8 bases. V was clipped by 9 bases and J by 7 bases; unmatched bases: 14. Germline values: CDR1 LNHDA, CDR2 SQIVND (reference sequence). This CDR3 comprises 14 residues. The CDR3 region is CASATSGWEGEQYF. CDR3 in DNA: TGTGCCAGCGCAACTAGCGGCTGGGAGGGGGAGCAGTACTTC.

This clone was recorded only once. V usage is TRBV15 and J usage is TRBJ1-1; the D gene is possibly TRBD1 (6 bases). The CDR3 runs 13 residues. Trimming pared 9 bases from V and 8 bases from J, leaving 19 bases between. Per germline, CDR1 LNHNV and CDR2 YYDKDF (reference sequence). The CDR3 DNA sequence: TGTGCCACGGGGGACAATAGACCCCCCGAAGCTTTCTTT. Amino acid sequence: CATGDNRPPEAFF.

The chain is built from TRBV19 and TRBJ2-1, with D uncertain. CDR1 is LNHDA, CDR2 SQIVND, per germline (reference sequence). CDR3 length: 14 amino acids. V lost 7 bases to trimming and J lost 0 bases, with 10 bases between them. In DNA form, the CDR3 reads TGTGCCAGTAATGTGGCAAACTCCTACAATGAGCAGTTCTTC. Translating it yields CASNVANSYNEQFF.

The J gene is TRBJ2-1, the V gene TRBV28; D possibly corresponds to TRBD2 (5 bases). V shed 8 bases and J shed 7 bases, with 18 bases lying between them. The CDR3 spans 14 residues. Germline values: CDR1 MDHEN, CDR2 SYDVKM. CDR3 in amino acids: CASAPTMPGNEQFF. The CDR3 bases are TGTGCCAGCGCCCCCACAATGCCGGGGAATGAGCAGTTCTTC.

The V and J genes are TRBV30 and TRBJ2-5; the match to TRBD1 covers 9 bases. This CDR3 region has 13 residues. Germline V CDR1 and CDR2: GTSNPN, SVGIG (reference sequence). V lost 7 bases to trimming and J lost 2 bases; unmatched junction nucleotides: 5. CDR3 nucleotide sequence: TGTGCCTCCGACAGGGGGTTTCAAGAGACCCAGTACTTC. This encodes CASDRGFQETQYF.

The chain recombines TRBV4-1 with TRBJ2-7; TRBD1 agrees at 7 bases. This CDR3 region has 15 residues. V was clipped by 2 bases and J by 2 bases; unmatched bases: 6. Germline V lookup: CDR1 MGHRA, CDR2 YSYEKL. The CDR3 sequence is CASSQLGQATYEQYF. For the CDR3, the DNA is TGCGCCAGCAGCCAACTAGGACAGGCGACCTACGAGCAGTACTTC.